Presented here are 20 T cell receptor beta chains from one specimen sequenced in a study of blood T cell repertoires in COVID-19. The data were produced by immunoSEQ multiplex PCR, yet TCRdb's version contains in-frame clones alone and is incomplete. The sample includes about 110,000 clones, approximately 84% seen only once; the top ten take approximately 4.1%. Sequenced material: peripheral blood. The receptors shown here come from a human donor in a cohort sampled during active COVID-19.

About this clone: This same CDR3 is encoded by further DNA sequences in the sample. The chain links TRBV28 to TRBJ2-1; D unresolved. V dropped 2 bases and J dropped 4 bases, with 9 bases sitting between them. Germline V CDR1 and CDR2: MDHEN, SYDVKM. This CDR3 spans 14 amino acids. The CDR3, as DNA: TGTGCCAGCAGTTTACTGGCTGGTTACAATGAGCAGTTCTTC. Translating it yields CASSLLAGYNEQFF.

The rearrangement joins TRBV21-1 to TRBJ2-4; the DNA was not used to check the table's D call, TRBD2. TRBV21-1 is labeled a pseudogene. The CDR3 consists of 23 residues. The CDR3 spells CASSKVVKLGYPLAGEAKNIQYF. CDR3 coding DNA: TGTGCCAGCAGCAAAGTGGTAAAGTTGGGTTACCCACTAGCGGGAGAGGCCAAAAACATTCAGTACTTC.

The CDR3 spells CASSLGQGGSPLHF. For the CDR3, the DNA is TGTGCCAGCAGTCTAGGACAGGGCGGTTCACCCCTCCACTTT. The chain links TRBV7-3 to TRBJ1-6; 8 bases are shared with TRBD1. The V segment lost 6 bases and the J segment 9 bases; nucleotides outside the gene matches: 7. CDR1 SGHTA and CDR2 FQGTGA come from the germline V gene. The CDR3 has 14 amino acids.

In DNA, the CDR3 is TGCGCCAGCAGCTTCGCGTTACAAGAGACCCAGTACTTC. Its translation is CASSFALQETQYF. The chain links TRBV5-1 to TRBJ2-5; D call uncertain. The V gene lost 2 bases and the J gene lost 2 bases, with 7 bases spanning the gap. Germline lookup yields CDR1 SGHRS and CDR2 YFSETQ. The CDR3 has 13 residues.

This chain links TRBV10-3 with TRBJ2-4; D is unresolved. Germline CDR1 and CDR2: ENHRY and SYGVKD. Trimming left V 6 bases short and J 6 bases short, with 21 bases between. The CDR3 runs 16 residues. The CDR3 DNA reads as TGTGCCATCAGCCCAGGATGGTACGATGGGCGAAACATTCAGTACTTC. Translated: CAISPGWYDGRNIQYF.

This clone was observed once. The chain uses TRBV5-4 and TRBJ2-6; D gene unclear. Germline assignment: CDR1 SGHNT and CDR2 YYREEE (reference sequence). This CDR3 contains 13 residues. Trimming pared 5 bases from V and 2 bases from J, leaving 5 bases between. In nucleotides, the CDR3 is TGTGCCAGCAGTTATGCTGGGGCCAACGTCCTGACTTTC. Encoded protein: CASSYAGANVLTF.

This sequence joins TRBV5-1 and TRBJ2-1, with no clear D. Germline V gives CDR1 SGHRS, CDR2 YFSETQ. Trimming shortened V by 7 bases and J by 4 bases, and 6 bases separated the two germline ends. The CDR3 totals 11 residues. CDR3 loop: CASSRYNEQFF. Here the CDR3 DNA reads TGCGCCAGCTCCAGATACAATGAGCAGTTCTTC. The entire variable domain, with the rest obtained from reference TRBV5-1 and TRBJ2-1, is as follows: KAGVTQTPRYLIKTRGQQVTLSCSPISGHRSVSWYQQTPGQGLQFLFEYFSETQRNKGNFPGRFSGRQFSNSRSEMNVSTLELGDSALYLCASSRYNEQFFGPGTRLTVL.

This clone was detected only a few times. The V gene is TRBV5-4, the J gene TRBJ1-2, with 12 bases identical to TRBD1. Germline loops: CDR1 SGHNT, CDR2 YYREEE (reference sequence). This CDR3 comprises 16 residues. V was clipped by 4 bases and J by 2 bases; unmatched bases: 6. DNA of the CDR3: TGTGCCAGCAGCATAGGGACAGGGGGCGCGAACTATGGCTACACCTTC. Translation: CASSIGTGGANYGYTF.

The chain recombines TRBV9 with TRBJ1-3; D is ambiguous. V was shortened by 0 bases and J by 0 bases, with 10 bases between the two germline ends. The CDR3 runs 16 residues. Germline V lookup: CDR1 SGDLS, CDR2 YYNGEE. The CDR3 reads CASSVDGVTSGNTIYF. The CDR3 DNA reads TGTGCCAGCAGCGTAGACGGGGTAACCTCTGGAAACACCATATATTTT.

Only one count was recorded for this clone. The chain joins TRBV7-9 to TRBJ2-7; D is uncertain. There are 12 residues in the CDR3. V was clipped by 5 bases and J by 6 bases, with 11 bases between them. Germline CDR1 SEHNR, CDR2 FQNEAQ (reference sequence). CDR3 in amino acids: CASSLFPVEQYF. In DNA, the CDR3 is TGTGCCAGCAGCCTCTTCCCCGTCGAGCAGTACTTC.

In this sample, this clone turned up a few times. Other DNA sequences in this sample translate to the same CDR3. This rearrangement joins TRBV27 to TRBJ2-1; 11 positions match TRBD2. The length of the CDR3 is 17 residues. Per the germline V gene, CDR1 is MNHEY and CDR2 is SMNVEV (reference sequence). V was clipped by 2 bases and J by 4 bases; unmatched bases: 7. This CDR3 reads CASSLASGRPPYNEQFF. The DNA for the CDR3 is TGTGCCAGCAGTTTAGCTAGCGGGAGGCCGCCGTACAATGAGCAGTTCTTC.

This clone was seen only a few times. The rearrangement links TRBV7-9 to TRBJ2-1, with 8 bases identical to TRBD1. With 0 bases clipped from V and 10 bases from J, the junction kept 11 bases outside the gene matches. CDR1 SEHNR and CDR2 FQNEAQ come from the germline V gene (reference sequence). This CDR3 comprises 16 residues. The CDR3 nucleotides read TGTGCCAGCAGCTTAGCATCTGGACAGGGTGGTTCGGAGCAGTTCTTC. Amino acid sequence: CASSLASGQGGSEQFF.

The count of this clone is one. DNA of the CDR3: TGTGCCAGCAGCTTGACAGGGGGCGCGAACACTGAAGCTTTCTTT. Its protein product is CASSLTGGANTEAFF. The V and J genes are TRBV5-6 and TRBJ1-1; 9 nucleotides match TRBD1. The junction had 2 bases not matched to a gene; V was cut back by 1 base and J by 1 base. Germline-derived CDR1 and CDR2 are SGHDT and YYEEEE. The CDR3 spans 15 residues.

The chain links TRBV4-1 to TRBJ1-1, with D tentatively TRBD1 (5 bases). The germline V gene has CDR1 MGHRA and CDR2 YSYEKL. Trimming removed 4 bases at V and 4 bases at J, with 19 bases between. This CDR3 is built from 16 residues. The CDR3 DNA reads TGCGCCAGCAGCCGGCTAGGCGGTATCGGGGGCACTGAAGCTTTCTTT. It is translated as CASSRLGGIGGTEAFF.

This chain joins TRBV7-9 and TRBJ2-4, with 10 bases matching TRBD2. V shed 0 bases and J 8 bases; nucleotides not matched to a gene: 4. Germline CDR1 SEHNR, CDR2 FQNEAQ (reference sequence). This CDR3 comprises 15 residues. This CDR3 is CASSLARLAGDIQYF. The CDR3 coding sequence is TGTGCCAGCAGCTTAGCTCGCCTAGCGGGGGACATTCAGTACTTC.

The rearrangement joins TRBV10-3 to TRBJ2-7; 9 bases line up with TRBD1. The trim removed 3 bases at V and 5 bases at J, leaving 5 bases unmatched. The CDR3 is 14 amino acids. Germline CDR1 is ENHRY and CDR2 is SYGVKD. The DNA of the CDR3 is TGTGCCATCAGTGACCCGGGACAGGGCGACGAGCAGTACTTC. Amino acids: CAISDPGQGDEQYF.

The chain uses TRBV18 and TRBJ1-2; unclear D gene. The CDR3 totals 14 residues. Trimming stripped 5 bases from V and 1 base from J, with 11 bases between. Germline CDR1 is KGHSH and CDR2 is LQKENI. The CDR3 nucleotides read TGTGCCAGCTCATCAGGTGCCCTTAACTATGGCTACACCTTC. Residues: CASSSGALNYGYTF.

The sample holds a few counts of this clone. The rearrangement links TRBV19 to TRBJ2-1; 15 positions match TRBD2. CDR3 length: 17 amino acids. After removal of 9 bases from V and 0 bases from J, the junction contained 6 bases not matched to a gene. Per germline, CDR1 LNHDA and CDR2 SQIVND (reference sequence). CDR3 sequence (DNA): TGTGCCAGCGCCGGACTAGCGGGAGGGAGCTCCTACAATGAGCAGTTCTTC. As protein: CASAGLAGGSSYNEQFF.

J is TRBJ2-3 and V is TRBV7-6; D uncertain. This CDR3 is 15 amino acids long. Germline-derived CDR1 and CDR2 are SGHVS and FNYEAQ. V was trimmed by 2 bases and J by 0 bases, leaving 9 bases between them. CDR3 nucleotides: TGTGCCAGCAGCTTAATGTCGTCTAGCACAGATACGCAGTATTTT. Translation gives CASSLMSSSTDTQYF. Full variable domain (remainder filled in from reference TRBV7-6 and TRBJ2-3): GAGVSQSPRYKVTKRGQDVALRCDPISGHVSLYWYRQALGQGPEFLTYFNYEAQQDKSGLPNDRFSAERPEGSISTLTIQRTEQRDSAMYRCASSLMSSSTDTQYFGPGTRLTVL.

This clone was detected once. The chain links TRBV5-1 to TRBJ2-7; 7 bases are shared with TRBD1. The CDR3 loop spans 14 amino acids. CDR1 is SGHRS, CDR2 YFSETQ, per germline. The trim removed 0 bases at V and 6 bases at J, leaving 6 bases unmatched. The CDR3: CASSLGQGGLEQYF. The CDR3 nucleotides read TGCGCCAGCAGCTTGGGACAGGGCGGCCTCGAGCAGTACTTC.